A selection of T cell receptor beta chains follows, all from one sample in a study of blood T cells in healthy people across ages. Each CDR3 protein gets one entry after TCRdb re-called the 5' RACE reads with MiXCR. The repertoire holds fewer than 1,000,000 distinct CDR3 sequences, with about 45% as singletons. Sequencing used blood. The receptors here all came from a man aged 80 or over in good health. Both conserved end residues are part of each CDR3. A D gene is named only where the DNA matches it firmly. The size field is filled for only some rows; it gives once, few, many or a size class.

j_gene,d_gene,abundance,v_gene,CDR3nt,CDR3aa
TRBJ2-7,NA,NA,TRBV20-1,TGCAGTGCTAGTCACGGACAGTCCTACGAGCAGTACTTC,CSASHGQSYEQYF
TRBJ2-2,NA,NA,TRBV12-3/TRBV12-4,TGTGCCAGCATTCGAACTAGCATTAACACCGGGGAGCTGTTTTTT,CASIRTSINTGELFF
TRBJ2-6,TRBD1,NA,TRBV7-9,TGTGCCAGCAGCTTACTCAGGGGGCCTGGGGCCAACGTCCTGACTTTC,CASSLLRGPGANVLTF
TRBJ2-5,TRBD1,few,TRBV20-1,TGCAGTGCAAGGTGGGACAGGGGAATGAAGACCCAGTACTTC,CSARWDRGMKTQYF
TRBJ2-5,NA,NA,TRBV27,TGTGCCAGCAGTCATGGGCCCAACCAGTACTTC,CASSHGPNQYF
TRBJ2-2,NA,few,TRBV28,TGTGCCAGTCGGGGTCTAGACGAAGTTACCACCGGGGAGCTGTTTTTT,CASRGLDEVTTGELFF
TRBJ2-7,TRBD1,NA,TRBV11-2,TGTGCCAGCAGCTTGGCCCGACAGGGGATGAAGCGAGACGAGCAGTACTTC,CASSLARQGMKRDEQYF
TRBJ2-3,TRBD2,NA,TRBV7-2,TGTGCCAGCAGCTTAGGGGGAGGGACTAGCCCAGATACGCAGTATTTT,CASSLGGGTSPDTQYF
TRBJ1-1,NA,NA,TRBV7-2,TGTGCCAGCCATCTCCCGAGCGGGGTAAACACTGAAGCTTTCTTT,CASHLPSGVNTEAFF
TRBJ2-7,TRBD2,NA,TRBV4-1,TGCGCCAGCAGCCAAGATTTTAAGACTAGCGGGGCGACCGCCTACGAGCAGTACTTC,CASSQDFKTSGATAYEQYF
TRBJ2-5,TRBD1,NA,TRBV3-1,TGTGCCAGCAGCCAAGGTCTCGGACAGGGCGTGGGGGAGACCCAGTACTTC,CASSQGLGQGVGETQYF
TRBJ2-7,NA,few,TRBV7-6,TGTGCCAGCAGTAGCGTCGGGGCAGGTTTTTCCTACGAGCAGTACTTC,CASSSVGAGFSYEQYF
TRBJ1-6,TRBD1,NA,TRBV12-3/TRBV12-4,TGTGCCAGCAGTCAGACAGGGGCTGGTTCACCCCTCCACTTT,CASSQTGAGSPLHF
TRBJ2-6,NA,NA,TRBV29-1,TGCAGCGTTGTCGCTGACCCAAGCTCTGGGGCCAACGTCCTGACTTTC,CSVVADPSSGANVLTF
TRBJ2-2,NA,NA,TRBV19,TGTGCCAGTAGTATTGTAGGCGGGGAGCTGTTTTTT,CASSIVGGELFF
TRBJ2-7,NA,NA,TRBV30,TGTGCCTGGAGTGGGACTAACCGCTACGAGCAGTACTTC,CAWSGTNRYEQYF
TRBJ2-4,TRBD1,NA,TRBV5-1,TGCGCCAGCGGAAGGGACAGAGGAAACATTCAGTACTTC,CASGRDRGNIQYF